One and the same sample provided the 19 T cell receptor beta chains below, sequenced in a study of blood T cell repertoires in COVID-19. The method was immunoSEQ multiplex PCR; TCRdb's version includes in-frame clones alone and lacks a portion of them. The table includes 430,000 or so clones, roughly 90% detected once. The sample taken for sequencing was PBMCs or T cells enriched from blood (not recorded which). Every receptor here comes from a middle-aged woman who had recovered from COVID-19.

The J gene is TRBJ1-5, the V gene TRBV6-2 or TRBV6-3; D may be TRBD1 (6 bases). The CDR3 loop spans 14 amino acids. V shed 3 bases and J shed 7 bases, with 13 bases lying between them. The germline CDR1 and CDR2 sequences are MNHEY and SVGEGT. The CDR3 coding sequence is TGTGCCAGCAGTTATTTGGGGGCAGGGCAGCCCCAGCATTTT. Its protein is CASSYLGAGQPQHF.

The CDR3 spells CASSSRDRGYEQYF. CDR3 coding DNA: TGCGCCAGCAGCTCGAGGGATAGAGGGTACGAGCAGTACTTC. This rearrangement joins TRBV5-1 to TRBJ2-7; possible D gene TRBD2, 5 bases. Per the germline V gene, CDR1 is SGHRS and CDR2 is YFSETQ. This CDR3 has 14 amino acids. Trimming left V 3 bases short and J 4 bases short, with 14 bases between.

The V and J genes are TRBV27 and TRBJ2-7, with D possibly TRBD1 on 5 matching bases. The CDR3 has 13 amino acids. V lost 8 bases and J lost 0, with 11 bases in between. Germline assignment: CDR1 MNHEY and CDR2 SMNVEV (reference sequence). The CDR3 is CASQDTYSYEQYF. CDR3 bases: TGTGCCAGCCAGGACACCTACTCCTACGAGCAGTACTTC.

The CDR3 loop is CASSGTSRGSYEQYF. CDR3 nucleotides: TGTGCCAGCAGTGGGACTAGCCGAGGGTCCTACGAGCAGTACTTC. The chain has TRBV28 and TRBJ2-7; 9 bases are a match to TRBD2. CDR3 length: 15 residues. Germline CDR1 is MDHEN and CDR2 is SYDVKM. J lost 1 base, V lost 5 bases, and 6 bases had no gene match.

The gene calls are TRBV4-3 and TRBJ2-1; D is ambiguous. Germline lookup yields CDR1 LGHNA and CDR2 YSLEER. Trimming removed 0 bases from V and 9 bases from J, with 9 bases in between. The CDR3 consists of 13 residues. This chain's CDR3 is CASSQDVFSEQFF. In DNA, the CDR3 is TGCGCCAGCAGCCAAGATGTTTTCTCTGAGCAGTTCTTC.

The chain has TRBV7-8 and TRBJ2-7; TRBD2 is a possible D gene (6 bases). This CDR3 comprises 15 residues. V lost 3 bases and J lost 4, with 16 bases in between. CDR1 and CDR2 from the germline V gene are SGHVS and FQNEAQ. CDR3 residues: CASSFAGLVLYEQYF. In DNA, the CDR3 is TGTGCCAGCAGCTTCGCGGGACTCGTACTGTACGAGCAGTACTTC.

The chain employs TRBV7-9 and TRBJ1-3, with a tentative D call TRBD1 (6 bases). Trimming shortened V by 6 bases and J by 2 bases, and 14 bases separated the two germline ends. Germline CDR1 reads SEHNR; CDR2 reads FQNEAQ (reference sequence). The CDR3 has 15 amino acids. The CDR3 reads CASRRIGGPGNTIYF. Written as DNA, the CDR3 is TGTGCCAGCAGGAGGATAGGGGGACCTGGAAACACCATATATTTT. The variable domain in full, with the rest retrieved from reference TRBV7-9 and TRBJ1-3, is DTGVSQNPRHKITKRGQNVTFRCDPISEHNRLYWYRQTLGQGPEFLTYFQNEAQLEKSRLLSDRFSAERPKGSFSTLEIQRTEQGDSAMYLCASRRIGGPGNTIYFGEGSWLTVV.

The chain couples TRBV29-1 to TRBJ1-1, with 10 bases matching TRBD1. Looked up from germline, CDR1 is SQVTM and CDR2 is ANQGSEA. V dropped 7 bases and J dropped 1; count of bases not matched to a gene: 3. The CDR3 contains 13 residues. The CDR3 sequence is CSERQGANTEAFF. For the CDR3, the DNA is TGCAGCGAAAGACAGGGGGCGAACACTGAAGCTTTCTTT.

The chain employs TRBV20-1 and TRBJ1-1; a possible D gene is TRBD1 (6 bases). Germline lookup yields CDR1 DFQATT and CDR2 SNEGSKA (reference sequence). V was trimmed by 0 bases and J by 9 bases, leaving 8 bases between them. The length of the CDR3 is 11 residues. CDR3 loop: CSARDRGQAFF. The CDR3 nucleotides are TGCAGTGCTAGAGACAGGGGCCAAGCTTTCTTT.

There are a few counts of this clone. This chain uses TRBV20-1 with TRBJ2-7; possible D gene TRBD1, 6 bases. The V gene's germline CDR1 is DFQATT and CDR2 SNEGSKA (reference sequence). V was cut by 3 bases and J by 2 bases, with 11 bases left in between. The CDR3 totals 13 residues. CDR3 nucleotides: TGCAGTGCTAGTCGGTGGACAGCCTACGAGCAGTACTTC. It is translated as CSASRWTAYEQYF.

V usage is TRBV7-6 and J usage is TRBJ2-1, with 13 bases aligning to TRBD2. CDR3 size: 17 residues. Germline V gene sequence: CDR1 SGHVS, CDR2 FNYEAQ. The J segment lost 8 bases and the V segment lost 2 bases, leaving 9 bases of the junction unmatched. CDR3 residues: CASSLSRTSGSFDEQFF. The CDR3 DNA reads as TGTGCCAGCAGCTTATCAAGGACTAGCGGGAGTTTCGATGAGCAGTTCTTC.

This clone showed up just a few times. The chain uses TRBV7-2 and TRBJ2-7, with TRBD2 matching over 9 bases. Unmatched junction bases numbered 9, after V lost 3 bases and J lost 6 bases. The CDR3 contains 15 residues. Germline CDR1 is SGHTA and CDR2 is FQGNSA. The CDR3 bases are TGTGCCAGCAGCTTGAGCGGGAGGAGGACCGGCGAGCAGTACTTC. Translated: CASSLSGRRTGEQYF.

V and J are TRBV6-2 or TRBV6-3 and TRBJ2-4; a possible D gene is TRBD2 (6 bases). Germline values: CDR1 MNHEY, CDR2 SVGEGT. The CDR3 totals 13 residues. V was clipped by 2 bases and J by 11 bases, with 13 bases between them. The CDR3 region has the DNA TGTGCCAGCAGTTACCCCCTAGCGCTCTTTCAGTACTTC. Translated, it gives CASSYPLALFQYF.

V gene TRBV11-2 combines with J gene TRBJ2-1, with D tentatively TRBD1 (6 bases). The CDR3 extends over 15 amino acids. V was cut by 4 bases and J by 8 bases, with 18 bases left in between. Germline assignment: CDR1 SGHAT and CDR2 FQNNGV. The CDR3 loop reads CASSSGTSLEDEQFF. The CDR3 DNA reads TGTGCCAGCAGCTCCGGGACATCCCTCGAGGATGAGCAGTTCTTC.

The gene calls are TRBV6-5 and TRBJ1-2; perhaps TRBD1 as D (6 bases). The germline gives CDR1 MNHEY, CDR2 SVGAGI. V was pared by 6 bases and J by 0 bases, with 14 bases between. CDR3 length: 15 amino acids. The CDR3 loop is CASRTQGGANYGYTF. CDR3 DNA sequence: TGTGCCAGCAGAACTCAAGGGGGTGCTAACTATGGCTACACCTTC.

The chain carries TRBV3-1 (or the pseudogene TRBV3-2) and TRBJ2-5; no clear D gene. There are 15 residues in the CDR3. Germline assignment: CDR1 LGHDT and CDR2 YNNKEL (reference sequence). V lost 0 bases and J 0 bases, leaving 8 bases between the germline ends. In DNA, the CDR3 is TGTGCCAGCAGCCAAGATCTGCAGGACCAAGAGACCCAGTACTTC. Translating it yields CASSQDLQDQETQYF.

The rearrangement uses TRBV20-1 and TRBJ1-1, with D uncertain. There are 10 residues in the CDR3. Germline loops: CDR1 DFQATT, CDR2 SNEGSKA (reference sequence). The V end lost 8 bases, the J end lost 1 base, and 5 bases lay between the germline ends. CDR3 residues: CSIGNTEAFF. The DNA of the CDR3 is TGCAGTATCGGGAACACTGAAGCTTTCTTT.

The rearrangement links TRBV4-1 to TRBJ2-2, with 8 nucleotides matching TRBD1. This CDR3 contains 15 residues. Germline V gene data show CDR1 as MGHRA and CDR2 as YSYEKL. With 2 bases clipped from V and 3 bases from J, the junction kept 2 bases outside the gene matches. The CDR3 here is CASSQTGGYTGELFF. The CDR3 DNA reads as TGCGCCAGCAGCCAAACAGGGGGATACACCGGGGAGCTGTTTTTT.

This sequence joins TRBV19 and TRBJ2-5, with TRBD2 matching over 7 bases. The CDR3 spans 17 residues. Germline V gives CDR1 LNHDA, CDR2 SQIVND (reference sequence). V lost 5 bases to trimming and J lost 2 bases; unmatched junction nucleotides: 14. CDR3 sequence (DNA): TGTGCCAGTAGTGCCAAATACCTACTAGCGCGGCAAGAGACCCAGTACTTC. It specifies CASSAKYLLARQETQYF.